One and the same sample provided the 21 T cell receptor beta chains below, sequenced in a study of control samples from healthy donors and cancer patients. Repertoires were generated with immunoSEQ multiplex PCR, while TCRdb's copy carries only in-frame clones and drops some. Of about 98,000 clones in the sample, around three quarters were seen once. Sequenced sample: blood. The receptors come from a woman aged 30 to 39 in good health.

This rearrangement joins TRBV3-1 (or the pseudogene TRBV3-2) to TRBJ2-1, with 11 positions matching TRBD2. The CDR3 runs to 16 residues. Germline lookup yields CDR1 LGHDT and CDR2 YNNKEL (reference sequence). J lost 6 bases, V lost 4 bases, and 8 bases had no gene match. The CDR3 nucleotides are TGTGCCAGCAGCCCGGGGACTAGCGGTCCCTTCAATGAGCAGTTCTTC. The encoded protein is CASSPGTSGPFNEQFF.

This clone has a single count. V is TRBV5-5 and J is TRBJ1-2; the match to TRBD1 covers 8 bases. The CDR3 length is 14 residues. Germline-derived CDR1 and CDR2 are SGHKS and YYEKEE (reference sequence). The V and J ends lost 0 bases and 4 bases, in that order; junction bases with no gene match: 2. The CDR3 DNA reads TGTGCCAGCAGCTTGGGGACAGGGACCTATGGCTACACCTTC. Its translation: CASSLGTGTYGYTF.

The V gene is TRBV5-1, the J gene TRBJ1-6, with TRBD1 identical over 10 bases. The germline V gene has CDR1 SGHRS and CDR2 YFSETQ. The CDR3 spans 15 residues. The trim removed 0 bases at V and 7 bases at J, leaving 1 base unmatched. CDR3: CASSLAGQGNSPLHF. The CDR3, as DNA: TGCGCCAGCAGCTTGGCGGGACAGGGGAATTCACCCCTCCACTTT.

V usage is TRBV7-8 and J usage is TRBJ1-4; unclear D gene. V gave up 3 bases and J gave up 4 bases, with 21 bases separating them. The CDR3 spans 18 residues. Germline CDR1 SGHVS, CDR2 FQNEAQ. CDR3 protein: CASSFGLYALRDNEKLFF. CDR3 bases: TGTGCCAGCAGCTTTGGGCTTTATGCACTGAGGGATAATGAAAAACTGTTTTTT.

The chain carries TRBV5-5 and TRBJ1-1; 8 bases agree with TRBD1. The CDR3 loop spans 17 amino acids. J gave up 3 bases and V 2 bases, and 12 bases lay outside the gene matches. Germline V gene data show CDR1 as SGHKS and CDR2 as YYEKEE (reference sequence). The CDR3 sequence is CASSLRAGGIGDTEAFF. In DNA, the CDR3 is TGTGCCAGCAGCTTAAGGGCAGGGGGCATCGGGGACACTGAAGCTTTCTTT.

The rearrangement links TRBV3-1 (or the pseudogene TRBV3-2) to TRBJ1-1; 9 positions agree with TRBD1. The CDR3 totals 18 residues. J gave up 6 bases and V 0 bases, and 14 bases lay outside the gene matches. The V gene's germline CDR1 is LGHDT and CDR2 YNNKEL (reference sequence). CDR3 nucleotide sequence: TGTGCCAGCAGCCAAGATCGCGGGACAGGGTGGGGAGGGGCTGAAGCTTTCTTT. It translates to CASSQDRGTGWGGAEAFF.

This chain links TRBV6-2 or TRBV6-3 with TRBJ2-1; 9 bases align to TRBD2. V trimming: 6 bases; J trimming: 11 bases; junction bases outside the gene matches: 11. The CDR3 has 14 residues. The germline gives CDR1 MNHEY, CDR2 SVGEGT. Written as DNA, the CDR3 is TGTGCCAGCAGCTTTAGCGGGGGAGGAGGGAAGCAGTTCTTC. Its protein is CASSFSGGGGKQFF.

The rearrangement joins TRBV13 to TRBJ2-3, with 12 bases aligning to TRBD2. This CDR3 comprises 18 residues. Trimming took 0 bases from V and 0 from J; bases not matched to a gene: 4. Germline values: CDR1 PRHDT, CDR2 FYEKMQ (reference sequence). The CDR3 DNA reads as TGTGCCAGCAGCTTAGGGCTAGCGGGGGGGAGAAGCACAGATACGCAGTATTTT. Protein: CASSLGLAGGRSTDTQYF. The full variable domain, rest sourced from reference TRBV13 and TRBJ2-3, is AAGVIQSPRHLIKEKRETATLKCYPIPRHDTVYWYQQGPGQDPQFLISFYEKMQSDKGSIPDRFSAQQFSDYHSELNMSSLELGDSALYFCASSLGLAGGRSTDTQYFGPGTRLTVL.

The chain carries TRBV24-1 and TRBJ2-2; perhaps TRBD1 as D (6 bases). The V end was cut by 2 bases, the J end by 0 bases, with 12 bases between. Germline V gene sequence: CDR1 KGHDR, CDR2 SFDVKD. The CDR3 sequence is 17 residues long. The CDR3 DNA sequence: TGTGCCACCAGTGATTCTGCAGGGGTTCCGAACACCGGGGAGCTGTTTTTT. Protein sequence: CATSDSAGVPNTGELFF.

V and J are TRBV19 and TRBJ1-2, with 11 bases that match TRBD1. The CDR3 has 17 amino acids. CDR1 and CDR2 (germline): LNHDA, SQIVND (reference sequence). The junction had 9 bases not matched to a gene; V was cut back by 2 bases and J by 4 bases. CDR3 sequence (DNA): TGTGCCAGTAGTATATCCGGACAGGGGGCGGGAGGCTATGGCTACACCTTC. Its translation: CASSISGQGAGGYGYTF.

This chain uses TRBV3-1 (or the pseudogene TRBV3-2) with TRBJ2-7; D is unclear. CDR1 LGHDT and CDR2 YNNKEL come from the germline V gene (reference sequence). This CDR3 has 12 residues. With 4 bases removed from V and 4 bases from J, the gap between germline ends came to 8 bases. CDR3 residues: CASSLGQYEQYF. The CDR3 DNA reads as TGTGCCAGCAGCCTCGGGCAATACGAGCAGTACTTC.

The J gene is TRBJ1-2, the V gene TRBV15; perhaps TRBD1 as D (6 bases). Germline lookup yields CDR1 LNHNV and CDR2 YYDKDF (reference sequence). Between the trimmed V and J ends, which lost 2 bases and 0 bases, there was a span of 16 bases. This CDR3 is 17 amino acids long. CDR3 bases: TGTGCCACCAGCAGATACTCCCGGGGGCTTTCTAACTATGGCTACACCTTC. Translation: CATSRYSRGLSNYGYTF.

The chain uses TRBV27 and TRBJ1-6; 8 bases are a match to TRBD1. Germline lookup yields CDR1 MNHEY and CDR2 SMNVEV (reference sequence). The CDR3 runs 15 residues. V gave up 5 bases and J gave up 9 bases; unmatched junction bases: 9. In nucleotides, the CDR3 is TGTGCCAGCAGTGGCCGGGACAGGATGATTTCACCCCTCCACTTT. Translation: CASSGRDRMISPLHF.

The V gene is TRBV30, the J gene TRBJ1-3; D is ambiguous. There are 15 residues in the CDR3. V was shortened by 0 bases and J by 6 bases, with 15 bases between the two germline ends. In germline, CDR1 is GTSNPN, CDR2 SVGIG (reference sequence). CDR3: CAWSVSGQVANTIYF. The CDR3 nucleotides read TGTGCCTGGAGTGTGTCGGGTCAGGTTGCAAACACCATATATTTT.

The chain joins TRBV7-8 to TRBJ1-1; 12 bases are shared with TRBD1. The CDR3 is made up of 17 amino acids. Trimming at V came to 0 bases and at J to 6 bases, leaving 8 bases not matched to a gene. CDR1 and CDR2 (germline): SGHVS, FQNEAQ. The DNA of the CDR3 is TGTGCCAGCAGCTTAGCCCCCCGGGACAGGGGGCGGGCTGAAGCTTTCTTT. Encoded protein: CASSLAPRDRGRAEAFF.

This clone has more than one count but fewer than ten. The genes are TRBV2 and TRBJ1-2, with D perhaps TRBD1 (6 bases). Germline loops: CDR1 SNHLY, CDR2 FYNNEI. This CDR3 is 13 amino acids long. V dropped 8 bases and J dropped 0 bases, with 10 bases sitting between them. The CDR3 is CASLQGSNYGYTF. DNA of the CDR3: TGTGCCAGCCTACAGGGATCTAACTATGGCTACACCTTC.

This chain links TRBV2 with TRBJ2-3, with TRBD1 as a possible D gene (5 bases). Trimming cost V 3 bases and J 2 bases, with 9 bases left between them. The CDR3 sequence is 14 residues long. Germline V CDR1 and CDR2: SNHLY, FYNNEI. The CDR3 DNA sequence: TGTGCCAGCAGTGAGGGGCAGATCACAGATACGCAGTATTTT. As protein: CASSEGQITDTQYF.

This sequence joins TRBV24-1 and TRBJ1-3; D is uncertain. Germline V gene data show CDR1 as KGHDR and CDR2 as SFDVKD. V lost 4 bases, J lost 1 base, and 4 bases lay in between. The CDR3 is made up of 13 amino acids. As DNA, the CDR3 is TGTGCCACCAGTGAAGGGTCTGGAAACACCATATATTTT. Residues: CATSEGSGNTIYF.

The V and J genes are TRBV6-5 and TRBJ1-1; tentative D call: TRBD1 (6 bases). Trimming shortened V by 8 bases and J by 3 bases, and 16 bases separated the two germline ends. Germline CDR1 is MNHEY and CDR2 is SVGAGI. The CDR3 contains 14 residues. The CDR3 bases are TGTGCCAGCGGGGTCTGGGGGCTGGACACTGAAGCTTTCTTT. The encoded protein is CASGVWGLDTEAFF.

The CDR3 nucleotides read TGTGCCTGGAGGACCAGGGACAGGGGGAGAACTGAAGCTTTCTTT. This codes for CAWRTRDRGRTEAFF. This chain links TRBV30 with TRBJ1-1, with 11 positions matching TRBD1. This CDR3 is 15 amino acids long. Germline V gene sequence: CDR1 GTSNPN, CDR2 SVGIG (reference sequence). The V segment lost 3 bases and the J segment 5 bases; nucleotides outside the gene matches: 8.

The J gene is TRBJ2-3, the V gene TRBV6-5, with D unclear. The CDR3 consists of 14 residues. The germline V gene has CDR1 MNHEY and CDR2 SVGAGI. V dropped 10 bases and J dropped 4 bases, with 18 bases sitting between them. CDR3 loop: CAIKRSLSADTQYF. CDR3 DNA sequence: TGTGCCATCAAACGCTCCCTCTCCGCAGATACGCAGTATTTT.